Each of the 21 T cell receptor beta chains below was sequenced from the same sample in a study of blood T cell repertoires in COVID-19. Clones were sequenced by immunoSEQ multiplex PCR, and TCRdb holds only the in-frame ones, with some missing. The table shows about 490,000 clones, with 70% to 90% occurring only once. Sequencing was carried out using peripheral blood. These receptors were taken from a human donor in a cohort sampled during active COVID-19.

The chain employs TRBV25-1 and TRBJ2-3; D is ambiguous. V was clipped by 0 bases and J by 5 bases, with 12 bases between them. The V gene's germline CDR1 is MGHDK and CDR2 SYGVNS. This CDR3 spans 15 amino acids. CDR3 sequence: CASSEYAYGVDTQYF. CDR3 bases: TGTGCCAGCAGTGAATACGCCTATGGAGTAGATACGCAGTATTTT.

CDR3 nucleotide sequence: TGTGCCAGCAGCTCTTTTCAGGGGACTAGGAGCACAGATACGCAGTATTTT. Its translation is CASSSFQGTRSTDTQYF. The J gene is TRBJ2-3, the V gene TRBV7-9; TRBD2 matches at 8 bases. The germline CDR1 and CDR2 sequences are SEHNR and FQNEAQ (reference sequence). V trimming: 4 bases; J trimming: 0 bases; junction bases outside the gene matches: 9. The CDR3 is 17 amino acids.

The CDR3 spells CASSKQGMNTEAFF. CDR3 sequence (DNA): TGTGCCAGCTCAAAACAGGGTATGAACACTGAAGCTTTCTTT. The chain uses TRBV18 and TRBJ1-1; possibly TRBD1 for D (6 bases). Germline assignment: CDR1 KGHSH and CDR2 LQKENI. Trimming stripped 5 bases from V and 0 bases from J, with 10 bases between. The CDR3 is made up of 14 amino acids.

The V and J genes are TRBV16 and TRBJ2-2, with a weak D call TRBD2 (5 bases). This CDR3 comprises 15 residues. V lost 2 bases and J 6 bases, leaving 13 bases between the germline ends. CDR1 is KGHSY and CDR2 is FQNENV in the germline V gene. This CDR3 is CASSQERGYAGELFF. The CDR3, as DNA: TGTGCCAGCAGCCAAGAGCGAGGGTACGCCGGGGAGCTGTTTTTT.

J is TRBJ1-4 and V is TRBV6-1, with no clear D. The CDR3 spans 14 residues. With 7 bases removed from V and 6 bases from J, the gap between germline ends came to 15 bases. Germline-derived CDR1 and CDR2 are MNHNS and SASEGT. The CDR3 region has the DNA TGTGCCAGCACTTACAGTCTAATCGATGAAAAACTGTTTTTT. It translates to CASTYSLIDEKLFF.

The sample holds one count of this clone. This chain connects TRBV3-1 (or the pseudogene TRBV3-2) to TRBJ2-4, with 10 bases matching TRBD2. In germline, CDR1 is LGHDT, CDR2 YNNKEL (reference sequence). The V gene end was trimmed by 1 base and the J gene end by 0 bases; junction bases not matched to a gene: 6. There are 18 residues in the CDR3. The CDR3 loop reads CASSQGTSGILAKNIQYF. In DNA form, the CDR3 reads TGTGCCAGCAGCCAAGGGACTAGCGGAATTCTAGCCAAAAACATTCAGTACTTC.

The chain joins TRBV18 to TRBJ1-1; the match to TRBD1 covers 10 bases. Trimming took 7 bases from V and 2 from J; bases not matched to a gene: 7. This CDR3 contains 15 residues. Germline loops: CDR1 KGHSH, CDR2 LQKENI. CDR3 in amino acids: CASYAGTGENTEAFF. The CDR3 coding sequence is TGTGCCAGCTACGCCGGGACAGGGGAAAACACTGAAGCTTTCTTT.

V gene TRBV6-4 combines with J gene TRBJ2-3; a possible D gene is TRBD2 (6 bases). The ends were cut back, 4 bases at V and 0 bases at J, with 8 bases in the middle. Germline CDR1 is MRHNA and CDR2 is SNTAGT. This CDR3 contains 14 residues. The CDR3 coding sequence is TGTGCCAGCAGTGTGCTAGCGAGCACAGATACGCAGTATTTT. This sequence encodes CASSVLASTDTQYF.

This sequence joins TRBV10-3 and TRBJ2-1; D possibly corresponds to TRBD2 (5 bases). The V gene lost 6 bases and the J gene lost 6 bases, with 18 bases spanning the gap. The CDR3 totals 15 residues. CDR1 and CDR2 (germline): ENHRY, SYGVKD. In DNA, the CDR3 is TGTGCCATCAGCGTACTTGCCGGTGAGGGCAATGAGCAGTTCTTC. Residues: CAISVLAGEGNEQFF.

This clone showed up just once. The chain combines TRBV28 with TRBJ1-4; D might be TRBD1 (6 bases). This CDR3 is 13 amino acids long. V gave up 7 bases and J gave up 7 bases, with 13 bases separating them. CDR1 and CDR2 (germline): MDHEN, SYDVKM. Here the CDR3 DNA reads TGTGCCAGCATCGGGGGGCGGATTGAAAAACTGTTTTTT. Protein: CASIGGRIEKLFF.

The J gene is TRBJ2-2, the V gene TRBV4-2; possibly TRBD1 for D (5 bases). V lost 0 bases, J lost 7 bases, and 12 bases lay in between. The germline V gene has CDR1 LGHNA and CDR2 YNFKEQ. This CDR3 is built from 15 residues. The CDR3 loop is CASSQETVRGGELFF. In DNA form, the CDR3 reads TGTGCCAGCAGCCAAGAGACTGTAAGGGGCGGGGAGCTGTTTTTT.

The gene calls are TRBV19 and TRBJ2-1; 11 bases agree with TRBD2. V was pared by 6 bases and J by 1 base, with 11 bases of the junction left unmatched. Germline V CDR1 and CDR2: LNHDA, SQIVND (reference sequence). This CDR3 has 18 residues. CDR3 loop: CASSLLAGEITSYNEQFF. The CDR3 DNA follows: TGTGCCAGTAGCTTACTAGCGGGAGAAATCACATCCTACAATGAGCAGTTCTTC.

This sequence joins TRBV2 and TRBJ1-5; TRBD1 matches 9 bases. The CDR3 totals 15 residues. Germline V CDR1 and CDR2: SNHLY, FYNNEI. V lost 5 bases, J lost 7 bases, and 9 bases stayed unmatched. The CDR3 spells CASSPRDRVGQPQHF. The CDR3 coding sequence is TGTGCCAGCAGTCCAAGGGACAGGGTAGGGCAGCCCCAGCATTTT.

The chain has TRBV18 and TRBJ1-3, with D tentatively TRBD1 (6 bases). This CDR3 comprises 15 residues. Trimming left V 6 bases short and J 0 bases short, with 12 bases between. Germline CDR1 reads KGHSH; CDR2 reads LQKENI. CDR3 bases: TGTGCCAGCTCCCCCGGACAGTACTCTGGAAACACCATATATTTT. Translated: CASSPGQYSGNTIYF.

The CDR3 sequence: CARSFRRAGTDTQYF. As DNA, the CDR3 is TGTGCCAGAAGCTTTCGCAGGGCCGGGACAGATACGCAGTATTTT. The chain is built from TRBV5-3 and TRBJ2-3; a weak D match, TRBD1 (5 bases). Being an ORF, TRBV5-3 has a function that is uncertain. The CDR3 sequence is 15 residues long. The V and J ends lost 2 bases and 3 bases respectively, with 13 bases between them.

The chain recombines TRBV2 with TRBJ1-4; D remains unclear. CDR3 size: 14 residues. Germline V gene data show CDR1 as SNHLY and CDR2 as FYNNEI. The V end lost 3 bases, the J end lost 0 bases, and 5 bases lay between the germline ends. CDR3: CASSDPSTNEKLFF. The CDR3 region has the DNA TGTGCCAGCAGTGATCCCTCAACTAATGAAAAACTGTTTTTT.

The V and J genes are TRBV30 and TRBJ2-7; no clear D gene. The germline gives CDR1 GTSNPN, CDR2 SVGIG (reference sequence). The CDR3 contains 13 residues. Trimming shortened V by 5 bases and J by 3 bases, and 14 bases separated the two germline ends. The DNA for the CDR3 is TGTGCCTGGCGTTACAGTGCAAGCTACGAGCAGTACTTC. This translates into CAWRYSASYEQYF.

V usage is TRBV25-1 and J usage is TRBJ1-2, with TRBD1 as a possible D gene (5 bases). Germline values: CDR1 MGHDK, CDR2 SYGVNS. This CDR3 region has 13 residues. Trimming stripped 5 bases from V and 8 bases from J, with 15 bases between. The CDR3 sequence: CASSITGQGGYTF. The CDR3 bases are TGTGCCAGCAGTATTACCGGACAAGGGGGCTACACCTTC.

In its sample, this clone was seen once. This CDR3 is CASSIRVGAYEQYF. DNA for the CDR3: TGTGCCAGTAGTATTAGAGTAGGAGCCTACGAGCAGTACTTC. The V gene is TRBV19, the J gene TRBJ2-7, with D uncertain. The CDR3 is 14 amino acids. The V end was cut by 3 bases, the J end by 2 bases, with 11 bases between. The V gene's germline CDR1 is LNHDA and CDR2 SQIVND (reference sequence). Drawing the rest from reference TRBV19 and TRBJ2-7, the complete variable domain is DGGITQSPKYLFRKEGQNVTLSCEQNLNHDAMYWYRQDPGQGLRLIYYSQIVNDFQKGDIAEGYSVSREKKESFPLTVTSAQKNPTAFYLCASSIRVGAYEQYFGPGTRLTVT.

This clone has just one count. V usage is TRBV5-4 and J usage is TRBJ2-3; D perhaps matches TRBD1 (5 bases). The V gene's germline CDR1 is SGHNT and CDR2 YYREEE (reference sequence). This CDR3 region has 15 residues. Trimming cost V 4 bases and J 0 bases, with 12 bases left between them. Here the CDR3 DNA reads TGTGCCAGCAGCCCCCCCAGGGTGAGCACAGATACGCAGTATTTT. Amino acid sequence: CASSPPRVSTDTQYF.

This chain joins TRBV27 and TRBJ1-5; 10 bases align to TRBD1. Trimming at V came to 6 bases and at J to 5 bases, leaving 4 bases not matched to a gene. This CDR3 has 14 amino acids. CDR1 and CDR2 (germline): MNHEY, SMNVEV (reference sequence). CDR3 in amino acids: CASSWTGGDQPQHF. CDR3 coding DNA: TGTGCCAGCAGCTGGACAGGGGGGGATCAGCCCCAGCATTTT.